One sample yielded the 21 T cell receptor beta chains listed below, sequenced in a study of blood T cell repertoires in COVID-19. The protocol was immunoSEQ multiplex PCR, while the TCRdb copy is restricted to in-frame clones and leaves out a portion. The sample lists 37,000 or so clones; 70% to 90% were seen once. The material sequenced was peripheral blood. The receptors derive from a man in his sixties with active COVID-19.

The CDR3 DNA is TGTGCCAGCGCGCTCGACAGGGGGATTTTGTGGCAGTACTTC. Residues: CASALDRGILWQYF. V is TRBV18 and J is TRBJ2-7; TRBD1 aligns across 9 bases. V shed 8 bases, J shed 9 bases, and the junction held 14 bases outside the gene matches. The CDR3 consists of 14 residues. The germline V gene has CDR1 KGHSH and CDR2 LQKENI.

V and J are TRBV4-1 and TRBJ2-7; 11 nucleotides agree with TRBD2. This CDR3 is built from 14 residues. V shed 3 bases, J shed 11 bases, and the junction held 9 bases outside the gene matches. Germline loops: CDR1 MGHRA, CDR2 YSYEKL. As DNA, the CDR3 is TGCGCCAGCAGCCAGCCGACTAGCGGGGTAGAAAAGTACTTC. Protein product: CASSQPTSGVEKYF.

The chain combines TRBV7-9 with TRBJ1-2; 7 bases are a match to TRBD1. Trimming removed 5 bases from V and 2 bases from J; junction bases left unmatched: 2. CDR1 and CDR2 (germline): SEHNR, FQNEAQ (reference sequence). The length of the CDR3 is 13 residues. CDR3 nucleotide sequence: TGTGCCAGCAGCCAGACAGGGAACTATGGCTACACCTTC. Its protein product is CASSQTGNYGYTF.

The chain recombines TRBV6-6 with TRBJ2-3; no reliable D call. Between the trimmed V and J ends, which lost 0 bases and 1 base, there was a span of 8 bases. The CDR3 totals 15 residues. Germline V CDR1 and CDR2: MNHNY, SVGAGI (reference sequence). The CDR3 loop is CASSYSALGTDTQYF. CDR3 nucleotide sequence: TGTGCCAGCAGTTACTCCGCACTCGGCACAGATACGCAGTATTTT.

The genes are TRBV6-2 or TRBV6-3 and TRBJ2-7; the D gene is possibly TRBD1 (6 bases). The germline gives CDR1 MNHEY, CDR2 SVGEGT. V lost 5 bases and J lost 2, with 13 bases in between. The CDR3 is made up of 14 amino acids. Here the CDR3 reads CASSPGQGTYEQYF. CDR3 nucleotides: TGTGCCAGCAGTCCGGGGCAGGGGACCTACGAGCAGTACTTC.

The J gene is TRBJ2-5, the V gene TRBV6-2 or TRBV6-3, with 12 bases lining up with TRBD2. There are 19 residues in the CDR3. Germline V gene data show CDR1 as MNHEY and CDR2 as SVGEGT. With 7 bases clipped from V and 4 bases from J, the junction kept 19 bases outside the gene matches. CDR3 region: CASTPRGASGRARGETQYF. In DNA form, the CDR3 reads TGTGCCAGCACCCCCCGCGGGGCTAGCGGGAGGGCCAGGGGAGAGACCCAGTACTTC.

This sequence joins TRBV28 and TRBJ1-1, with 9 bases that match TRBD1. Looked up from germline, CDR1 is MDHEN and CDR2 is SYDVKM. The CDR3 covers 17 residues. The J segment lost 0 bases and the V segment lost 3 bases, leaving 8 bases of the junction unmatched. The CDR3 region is CASSLRTGARLNTEAFF. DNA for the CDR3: TGTGCCAGCAGTTTGAGGACAGGGGCGAGATTGAACACTGAAGCTTTCTTT.

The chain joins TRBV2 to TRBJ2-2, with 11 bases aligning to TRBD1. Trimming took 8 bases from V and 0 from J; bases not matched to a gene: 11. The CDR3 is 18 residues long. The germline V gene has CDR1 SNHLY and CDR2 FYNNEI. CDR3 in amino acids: CASGEGQGVFANTGELFF. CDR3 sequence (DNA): TGTGCCAGCGGAGAGGGACAGGGGGTTTTCGCGAACACCGGGGAGCTGTTTTTT.

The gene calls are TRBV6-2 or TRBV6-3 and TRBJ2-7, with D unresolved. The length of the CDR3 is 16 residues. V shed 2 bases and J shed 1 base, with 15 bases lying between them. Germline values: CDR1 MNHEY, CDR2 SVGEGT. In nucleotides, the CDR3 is TGTGCCAGCAGTTACCCCAGCTACCGAGGATCCTACGAGCAGTACTTC. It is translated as CASSYPSYRGSYEQYF.

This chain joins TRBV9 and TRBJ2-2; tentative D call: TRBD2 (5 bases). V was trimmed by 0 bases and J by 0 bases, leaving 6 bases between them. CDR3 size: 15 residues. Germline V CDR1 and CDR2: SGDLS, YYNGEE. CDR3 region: CASSVAGTNTGELFF. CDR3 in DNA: TGTGCCAGCAGCGTAGCGGGAACGAACACCGGGGAGCTGTTTTTT.

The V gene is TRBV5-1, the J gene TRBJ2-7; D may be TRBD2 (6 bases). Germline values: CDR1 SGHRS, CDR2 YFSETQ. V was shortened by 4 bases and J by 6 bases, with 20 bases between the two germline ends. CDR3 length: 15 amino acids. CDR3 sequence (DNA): TGCGCCAGCAGCCAATCGGGACTCCCTCCGTTCGAGCAGTACTTC. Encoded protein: CASSQSGLPPFEQYF.

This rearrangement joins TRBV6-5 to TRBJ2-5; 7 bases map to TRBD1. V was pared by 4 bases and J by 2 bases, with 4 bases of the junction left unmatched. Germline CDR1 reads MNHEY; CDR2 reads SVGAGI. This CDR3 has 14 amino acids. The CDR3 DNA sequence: TGTGCCAGCAGTTCGGGACAGCTACAAGAGACCCAGTACTTC. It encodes CASSSGQLQETQYF.

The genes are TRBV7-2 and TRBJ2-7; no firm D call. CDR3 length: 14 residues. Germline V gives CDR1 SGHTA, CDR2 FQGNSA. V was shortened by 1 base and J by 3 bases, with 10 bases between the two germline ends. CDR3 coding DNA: TGTGCCAGCAGCTTAGAGTTCAGTTACTACGAGCAGTACTTC. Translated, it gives CASSLEFSYYEQYF.

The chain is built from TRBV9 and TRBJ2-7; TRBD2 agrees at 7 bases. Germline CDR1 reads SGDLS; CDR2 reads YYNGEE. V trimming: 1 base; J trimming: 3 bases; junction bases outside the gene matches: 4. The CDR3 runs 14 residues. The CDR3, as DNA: TGTGCCAGCAGCGTAAGCGGGACGAACTACGAGCAGTACTTC. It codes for CASSVSGTNYEQYF.

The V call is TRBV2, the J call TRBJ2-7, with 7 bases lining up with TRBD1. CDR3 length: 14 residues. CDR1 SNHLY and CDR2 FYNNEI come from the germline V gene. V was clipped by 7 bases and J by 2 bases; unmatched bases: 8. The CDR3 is CASKIVQGAYEQYF. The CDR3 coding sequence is TGTGCCAGCAAGATTGTTCAGGGGGCCTACGAGCAGTACTTC.

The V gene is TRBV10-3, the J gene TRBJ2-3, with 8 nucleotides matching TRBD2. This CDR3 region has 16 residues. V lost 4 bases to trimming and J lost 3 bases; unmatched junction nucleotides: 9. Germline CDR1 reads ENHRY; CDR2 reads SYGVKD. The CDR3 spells CAISATLSGVTDTQYF. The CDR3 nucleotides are TGTGCCATCAGTGCGACCCTTAGCGGGGTTACAGATACGCAGTATTTT.

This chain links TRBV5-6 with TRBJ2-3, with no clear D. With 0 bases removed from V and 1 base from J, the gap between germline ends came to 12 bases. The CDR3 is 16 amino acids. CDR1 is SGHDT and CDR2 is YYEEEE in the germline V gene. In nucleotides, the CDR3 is TGTGCCAGCAGCTTGGGGTTCTTAACGGGCACAGATACGCAGTATTTT. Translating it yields CASSLGFLTGTDTQYF.

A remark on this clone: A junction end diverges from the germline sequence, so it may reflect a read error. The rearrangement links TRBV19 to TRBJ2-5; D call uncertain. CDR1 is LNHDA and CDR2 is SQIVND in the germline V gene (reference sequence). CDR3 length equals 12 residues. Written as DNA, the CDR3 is TGTGCCAGTAGTATCCGAGGAGAGGCCCAGTACTTC. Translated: CASSIRGEAQYF.

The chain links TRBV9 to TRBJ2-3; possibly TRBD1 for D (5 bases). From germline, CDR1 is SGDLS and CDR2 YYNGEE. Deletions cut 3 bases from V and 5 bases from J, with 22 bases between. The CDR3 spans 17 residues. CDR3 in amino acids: CASSANRRGGKIDTQYF. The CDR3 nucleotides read TGTGCCAGCAGCGCCAACCGTAGGGGTGGGAAGATAGATACGCAGTATTTT.

The CDR3 sequence is CASSLSLNTGELFF. In DNA, the CDR3 is TGTGCCAGCAGCTTGTCTCTTAACACCGGGGAGCTGTTTTTT. The chain uses TRBV7-3 and TRBJ2-2; D gene uncertain. V was pared by 3 bases and J by 2 bases, with 7 bases between. Germline lookup yields CDR1 SGHTA and CDR2 FQGTGA. The CDR3 loop spans 14 amino acids.

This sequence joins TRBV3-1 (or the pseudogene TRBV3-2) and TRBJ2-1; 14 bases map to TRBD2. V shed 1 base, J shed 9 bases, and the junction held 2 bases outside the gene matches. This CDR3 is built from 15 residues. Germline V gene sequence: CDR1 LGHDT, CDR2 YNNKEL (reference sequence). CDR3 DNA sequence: TGTGCCAGCAGCCAAGGACTAGCGGGAGGGACTGAGCAGTTCTTC. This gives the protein CASSQGLAGGTEQFF.